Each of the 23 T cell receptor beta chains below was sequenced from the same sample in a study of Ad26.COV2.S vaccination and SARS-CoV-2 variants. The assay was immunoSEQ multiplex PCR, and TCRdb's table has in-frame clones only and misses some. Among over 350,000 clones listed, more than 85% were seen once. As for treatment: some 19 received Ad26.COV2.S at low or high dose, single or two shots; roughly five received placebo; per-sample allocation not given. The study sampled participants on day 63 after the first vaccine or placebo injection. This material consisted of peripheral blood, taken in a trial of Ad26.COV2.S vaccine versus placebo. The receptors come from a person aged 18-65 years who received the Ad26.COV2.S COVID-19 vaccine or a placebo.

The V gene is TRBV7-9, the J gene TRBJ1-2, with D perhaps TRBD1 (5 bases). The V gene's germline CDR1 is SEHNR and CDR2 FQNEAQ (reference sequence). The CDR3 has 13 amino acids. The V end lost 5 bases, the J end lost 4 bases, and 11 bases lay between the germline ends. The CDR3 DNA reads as TGTGCCAGCAGCCAAGGGACCGGCTATGGCTACACCTTC. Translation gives CASSQGTGYGYTF.

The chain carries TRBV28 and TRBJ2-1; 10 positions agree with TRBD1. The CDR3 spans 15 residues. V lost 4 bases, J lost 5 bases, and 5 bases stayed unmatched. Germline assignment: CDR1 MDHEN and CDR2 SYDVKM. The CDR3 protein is CASSWGQGRDNEQFF. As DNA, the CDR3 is TGTGCCAGCAGTTGGGGACAGGGGAGGGACAATGAGCAGTTCTTC. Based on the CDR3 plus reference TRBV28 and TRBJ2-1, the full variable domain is DVKVTQSSRYLVKRTGEKVFLECVQDMDHENMFWYRQDPGLGLRLIYFSYDVKMKEKGDIPEGYSVSREKKERFSLILESASTNQTSMYLCASSWGQGRDNEQFFGPGTRLTVL.

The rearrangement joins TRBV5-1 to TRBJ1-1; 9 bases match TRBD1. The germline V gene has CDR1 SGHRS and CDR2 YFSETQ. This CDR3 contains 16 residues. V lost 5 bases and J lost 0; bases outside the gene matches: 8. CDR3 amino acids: CASRRTGEYMNTEAFF. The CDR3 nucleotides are TGCGCCAGCAGACGGACAGGGGAATATATGAACACTGAAGCTTTCTTT.

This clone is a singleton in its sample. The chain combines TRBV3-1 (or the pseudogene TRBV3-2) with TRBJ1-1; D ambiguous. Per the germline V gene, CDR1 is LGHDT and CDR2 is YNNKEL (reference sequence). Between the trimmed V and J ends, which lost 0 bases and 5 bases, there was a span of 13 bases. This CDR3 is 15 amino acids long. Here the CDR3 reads CASSQEGQMRTEAFF. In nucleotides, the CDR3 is TGTGCCAGCAGCCAAGAAGGGCAGATGAGGACTGAAGCTTTCTTT.

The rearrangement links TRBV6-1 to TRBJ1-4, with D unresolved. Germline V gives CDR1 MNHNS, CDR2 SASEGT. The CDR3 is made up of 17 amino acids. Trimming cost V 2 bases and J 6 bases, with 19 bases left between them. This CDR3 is CASSETVVEGVDEKLFF. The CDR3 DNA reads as TGTGCCAGCAGTGAAACCGTCGTTGAGGGAGTGGATGAAAAACTGTTTTTT.

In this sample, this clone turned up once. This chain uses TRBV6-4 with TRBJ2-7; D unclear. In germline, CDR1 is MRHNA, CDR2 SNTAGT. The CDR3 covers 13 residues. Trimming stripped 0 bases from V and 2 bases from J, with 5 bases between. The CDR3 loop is CASSDSTPYEQYF. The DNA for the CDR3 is TGTGCCAGCAGTGACTCCACCCCCTACGAGCAGTACTTC.

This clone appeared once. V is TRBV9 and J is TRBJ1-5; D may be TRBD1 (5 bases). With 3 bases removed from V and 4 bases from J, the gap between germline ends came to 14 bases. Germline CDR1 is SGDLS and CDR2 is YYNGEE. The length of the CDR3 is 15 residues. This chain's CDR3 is CASSAGGEGNQPQHF. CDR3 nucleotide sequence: TGTGCCAGCAGCGCCGGAGGGGAAGGGAATCAGCCCCAGCATTTT.

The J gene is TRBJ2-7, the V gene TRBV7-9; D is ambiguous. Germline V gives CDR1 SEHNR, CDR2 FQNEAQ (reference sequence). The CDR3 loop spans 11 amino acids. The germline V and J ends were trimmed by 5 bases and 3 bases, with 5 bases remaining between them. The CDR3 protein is CASSGDYEQYF. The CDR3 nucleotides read TGTGCCAGCAGCGGCGACTACGAGCAGTACTTC.

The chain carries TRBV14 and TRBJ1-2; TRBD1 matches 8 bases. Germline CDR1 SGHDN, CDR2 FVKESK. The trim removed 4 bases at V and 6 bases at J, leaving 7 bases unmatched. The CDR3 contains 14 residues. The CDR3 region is CASSRAGTGHGYTF. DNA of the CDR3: TGTGCCAGCAGCCGGGCCGGGACAGGTCATGGCTACACCTTC.

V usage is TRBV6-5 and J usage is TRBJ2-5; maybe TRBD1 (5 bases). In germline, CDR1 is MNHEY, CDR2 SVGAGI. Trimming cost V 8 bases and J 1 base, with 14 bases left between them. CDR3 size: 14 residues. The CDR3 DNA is TGTGCCAGCGTACTCGGCAGGGCCCAAGAGACCCAGTACTTC. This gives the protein CASVLGRAQETQYF.

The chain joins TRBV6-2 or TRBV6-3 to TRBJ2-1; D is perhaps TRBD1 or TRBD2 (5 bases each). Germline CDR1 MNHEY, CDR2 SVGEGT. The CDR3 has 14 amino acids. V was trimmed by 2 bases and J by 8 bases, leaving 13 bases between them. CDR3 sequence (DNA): TGTGCCAGCAGTTACCCGAGGGTGGGGGATGAGCAGTTCTTC. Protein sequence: CASSYPRVGDEQFF.

Here the CDR3 DNA reads TGTGCCAGCAGCCCTAGTAGCGGGGGGGAAACAGATACGCAGTATTTT. As protein: CASSPSSGGETDTQYF. The V call is TRBV5-4, the J call TRBJ2-3; 11 nucleotides line up with TRBD2. Germline V lookup: CDR1 SGHNT, CDR2 YYREEE (reference sequence). The CDR3 is made up of 16 amino acids. V shed 4 bases and J 3 bases; nucleotides not matched to a gene: 7.

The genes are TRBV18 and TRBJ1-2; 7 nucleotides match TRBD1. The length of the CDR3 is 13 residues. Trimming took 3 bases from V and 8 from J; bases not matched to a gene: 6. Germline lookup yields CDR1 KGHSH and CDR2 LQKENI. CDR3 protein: CASSPDRASGYTF. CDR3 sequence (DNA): TGTGCCAGCTCACCCGACAGGGCTAGCGGCTACACCTTC.

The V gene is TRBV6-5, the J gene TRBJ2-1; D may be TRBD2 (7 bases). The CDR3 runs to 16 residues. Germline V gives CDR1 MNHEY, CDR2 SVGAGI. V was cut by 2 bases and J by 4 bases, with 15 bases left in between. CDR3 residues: CASSYTRGGFYNEQFF. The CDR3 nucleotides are TGTGCCAGCAGTTACACGAGGGGGGGATTTTACAATGAGCAGTTCTTC.

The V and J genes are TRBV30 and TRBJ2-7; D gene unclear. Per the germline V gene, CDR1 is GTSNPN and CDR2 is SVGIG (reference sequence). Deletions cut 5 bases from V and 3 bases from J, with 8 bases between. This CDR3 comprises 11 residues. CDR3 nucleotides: TGTGCCTGGGGGGTGCTCTACGAGCAGTACTTC. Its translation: CAWGVLYEQYF.

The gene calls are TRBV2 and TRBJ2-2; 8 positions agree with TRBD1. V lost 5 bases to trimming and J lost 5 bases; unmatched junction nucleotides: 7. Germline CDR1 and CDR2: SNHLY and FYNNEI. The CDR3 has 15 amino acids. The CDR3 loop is CASSRDRTGTGELFF. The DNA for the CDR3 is TGTGCCAGCAGTAGAGATCGGACAGGGACCGGGGAGCTGTTTTTT.

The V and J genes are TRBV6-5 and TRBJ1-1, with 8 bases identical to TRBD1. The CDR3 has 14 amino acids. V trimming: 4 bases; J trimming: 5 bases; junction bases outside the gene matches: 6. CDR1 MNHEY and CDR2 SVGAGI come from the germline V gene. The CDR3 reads CASSFETGGTEAFF. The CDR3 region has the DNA TGTGCCAGCAGTTTCGAAACAGGGGGAACTGAAGCTTTCTTT.

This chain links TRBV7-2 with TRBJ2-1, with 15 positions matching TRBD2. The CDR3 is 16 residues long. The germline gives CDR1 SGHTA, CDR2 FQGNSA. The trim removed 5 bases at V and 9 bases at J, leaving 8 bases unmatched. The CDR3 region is CASSPRTSGGAIEQFF. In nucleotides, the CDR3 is TGTGCCAGCAGCCCTCGGACTAGCGGGGGGGCCATTGAGCAGTTCTTC.

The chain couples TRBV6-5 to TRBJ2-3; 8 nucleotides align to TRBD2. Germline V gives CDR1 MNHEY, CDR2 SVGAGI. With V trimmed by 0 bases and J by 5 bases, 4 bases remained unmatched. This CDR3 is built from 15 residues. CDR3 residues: CASSYSSGEGDTQYF. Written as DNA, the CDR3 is TGTGCCAGCAGTTACTCTAGCGGGGAGGGAGATACGCAGTATTTT.

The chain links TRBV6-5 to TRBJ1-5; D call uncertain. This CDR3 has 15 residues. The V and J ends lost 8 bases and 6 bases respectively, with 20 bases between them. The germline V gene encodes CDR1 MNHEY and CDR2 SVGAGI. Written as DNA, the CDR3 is TGTGCCAGCCAGCCCCATCGACCAACATCTCAGCCCCAGCATTTT. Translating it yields CASQPHRPTSQPQHF.

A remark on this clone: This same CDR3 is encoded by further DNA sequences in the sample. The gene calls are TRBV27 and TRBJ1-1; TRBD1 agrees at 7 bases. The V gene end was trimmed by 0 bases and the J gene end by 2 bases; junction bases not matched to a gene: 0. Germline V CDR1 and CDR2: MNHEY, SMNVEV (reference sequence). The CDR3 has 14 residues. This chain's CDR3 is CASSLSGGNTEAFF. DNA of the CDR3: TGTGCCAGCAGTTTATCAGGGGGCAACACTGAAGCTTTCTTT.

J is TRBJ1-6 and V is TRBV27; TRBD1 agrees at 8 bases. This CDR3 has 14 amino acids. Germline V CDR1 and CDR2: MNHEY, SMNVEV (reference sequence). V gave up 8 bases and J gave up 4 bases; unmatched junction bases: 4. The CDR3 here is CASSRQGYNSPLHF. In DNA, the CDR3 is TGTGCCAGCTCTCGACAGGGGTATAATTCACCCCTCCACTTT.

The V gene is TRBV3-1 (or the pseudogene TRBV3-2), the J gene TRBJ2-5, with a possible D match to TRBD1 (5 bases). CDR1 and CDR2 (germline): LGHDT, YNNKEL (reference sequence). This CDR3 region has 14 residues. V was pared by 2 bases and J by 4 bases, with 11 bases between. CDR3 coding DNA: TGTGCCAGCAGCCAACTAGGGGTTGGAGAGACCCAGTACTTC. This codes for CASSQLGVGETQYF.